Here is one T cell receptor (beta chain) with its context. This clonotype is identified as medium-sized (0.01 to 0.1%). Its antigen remains unidentified. Compared with germline, one end of the junction differs, possibly owing to a read error. The data are from a study of CXCR3 chemokines and chemotherapy response in bladder cancer (dated by TCRdb to between 2021 and 2024). As for the study more broadly: The study examined whether intratumoral CXCR3 chemokine system activity predicted chemotherapy response in human bladder cancer.

Inclusive of the bounding cysteine and phenylalanine, the CDR3 is 14 residues long. Here the CDR3 DNA is all that survives: 42 bases in frame from base 1. Libraries came from PCR. The reads were generated on an Illumina HiSeq 2500. TCRdb reanalyzed the raw reads on its own, using fastp at Q25 for trimming and MiXCR for clone calling, and kept in-frame beta chains. Here each entry gathers all rows of one CDR3 protein and keeps the most common genes and DNA. For this sample there are approximately 8,300 distinct CDR3 sequences; under 25% appear just once. The ten biggest clones cover roughly 8.9% of the sample.

The chain uses TRBV12-3 or TRBV12-4 and TRBJ2-5; a stretch of 11 junction bases matches TRBD2. Collection of the sample occurred from a patient whose treatment included neoadjuvant chemotherapy. This receptor was identified in a human donor with bladder cancer that did not respond to neoadjuvant chemotherapy. This receptor carries the CDR3 CASSLAGGLETQYF. The sequenced DNA is TGTGCCAGCAGCTTAGCGGGGGGGCTGGAGACCCAGTACTTC.